The 15 T cell receptor beta chains reported below all come from one sample, sequenced in a study of cytomegalovirus exposure and HLA in healthy donors. The PCR made use of 60 Vbeta and 13 Jbeta primers. Clones were read by immunoSEQ multiplex PCR, and TCRdb kept only the in-frame ones, dropping some. The data show approximately 53,000 clones, about 77% seen once. The specimen sequenced was PBMCs. These receptors originate from a woman aged 40 to 50 in good health and CMV-seropositive.

The chain employs TRBV19 and TRBJ2-7; 10 nucleotides match TRBD2. There are 16 residues in the CDR3. In germline, CDR1 is LNHDA, CDR2 SQIVND (reference sequence). The trim removed 5 bases at V and 2 bases at J, leaving 9 bases unmatched. CDR3 protein: CASSVLAGGRPYEQYF. The CDR3 coding sequence is TGTGCCAGTAGTGTGTTAGCGGGGGGCCGTCCCTACGAGCAGTACTTC.

The V and J genes are TRBV7-7 and TRBJ2-1; 8 bases map to TRBD2. The length of the CDR3 is 15 residues. CDR1 SSHAT and CDR2 FNYEAQ come from the germline V gene (reference sequence). The ends lost 0 bases at V and 5 bases at J; junction bases unmatched: 3. DNA for the CDR3: TGTGCCAGCAGCTTAGCCGGGGGGGCGAACAATGAGCAGTTCTTC. It specifies CASSLAGGANNEQFF.

The rearrangement uses TRBV21-1 and TRBJ1-1. TRBV21-1 is annotated as a pseudogene. The CDR3 sequence is 15 residues long. CDR3 protein: CASSTGALMNTEAFF. CDR3 bases: TGTGCCAGCAGCACGGGTGCACTCATGAACACTGAAGCTTTCTTT.

The chain carries TRBV7-3 and TRBJ1-2, with TRBD1 matching 8 bases. From germline, CDR1 is SGHTA and CDR2 FQGTGA. This CDR3 is built from 13 residues. J gave up 8 bases and V 5 bases, and 7 bases lay outside the gene matches. The CDR3 DNA sequence: TGTGCCAGCAGCCCCTCGACAGGGGTAGGCTACACCTTC. The encoded protein is CASSPSTGVGYTF.

CDR3 sequence (DNA): TGTGCCAGCCGGAATGACAGGGGCTACGAGCAGTACTTC. Protein sequence: CASRNDRGYEQYF. This rearrangement joins TRBV19 to TRBJ2-7, with TRBD1 identical over 8 bases. V lost 9 bases, J lost 3 bases, and 7 bases stayed unmatched. This CDR3 has 13 amino acids. The germline V gene has CDR1 LNHDA and CDR2 SQIVND (reference sequence).

J is TRBJ1-1 and V is TRBV9, with TRBD1 as a possible D gene (5 bases). Trimming stripped 3 bases from V and 0 bases from J, with 12 bases between. From germline, CDR1 is SGDLS and CDR2 YYNGEE. The CDR3 runs to 15 residues. The CDR3, as DNA: TGTGCCAGCAGCGAAAGGTCGACAGTGAACACTGAAGCTTTCTTT. Protein sequence: CASSERSTVNTEAFF.

The chain carries TRBV27 and TRBJ1-2; 9 nucleotides line up with TRBD1. CDR3 length equals 13 residues. Germline lookup yields CDR1 MNHEY and CDR2 SMNVEV (reference sequence). The J segment lost 8 bases and the V segment lost 5 bases, leaving 6 bases of the junction unmatched. In DNA, the CDR3 is TGTGCCAGCAGTCCAGGGACAGGGAAGGGCTACACCTTC. This gives the protein CASSPGTGKGYTF.

This sequence joins TRBV7-8 and TRBJ2-2, with D hard to call. The germline gives CDR1 SGHVS, CDR2 FQNEAQ. The V end was cut by 4 bases, the J end by 5 bases, with 8 bases between. The CDR3 has 13 amino acids. CDR3 DNA: TGTGCCAGCAGCTATAAGAGGACCGGGGAGCTGTTTTTT. This gives the protein CASSYKRTGELFF.

The rearrangement joins TRBV2 to TRBJ1-2; D ambiguous. This CDR3 region has 14 residues. The germline CDR1 and CDR2 sequences are SNHLY and FYNNEI. Trimming took off 8 bases at V and 9 bases at J, with 22 bases between the two ends. The CDR3 spells CASRLGEGERRYTF. The CDR3 bases are TGTGCCAGCCGATTAGGAGAGGGTGAAAGGCGCTACACCTTC.

The genes are TRBV7-2 and TRBJ1-1; maybe TRBD1 (6 bases). Germline CDR1 is SGHTA and CDR2 is FQGNSA. This CDR3 spans 13 amino acids. Trimming stripped 5 bases from V and 10 bases from J, with 17 bases between. The DNA of the CDR3 is TGTGCCAGCAGCCTCCGGGGGGCGAGCGTAGCTTTCTTT. It specifies CASSLRGASVAFF. Full variable domain (missing parts from reference TRBV7-2 and TRBJ1-1): GAGVSQSPSNKVTEKGKDVELRCDPISGHTALYWYRQSLGQGLEFLIYFQGNSAPDKSGLPSDRFSAERTGGSVSTLTIQRTQQEDSAVYLCASSLRGASVAFFGQGTRLTVV.

This chain connects TRBV5-4 to TRBJ1-4; 7 bases agree with TRBD1. Germline V CDR1 and CDR2: SGHNT, YYREEE (reference sequence). Trimming removed 0 bases from V and 7 bases from J; junction bases left unmatched: 9. The CDR3 covers 16 residues. DNA of the CDR3: TGTGCCAGCAGCTTGGGGGGACAGATAGTGGGTGAAAAACTGTTTTTT. Protein product: CASSLGGQIVGEKLFF.

In DNA, the CDR3 is TGTGCCAGCAGCTTATGGGGGGGGGACGCTCAGCCCCAGCATTTT. Translating it yields CASSLWGGDAQPQHF. The chain couples TRBV7-2 to TRBJ1-5, with D possibly matching TRBD1 (5 bases). In germline, CDR1 is SGHTA, CDR2 FQGNSA. The CDR3 contains 15 residues. Trimming shortened V by 2 bases and J by 6 bases, and 14 bases separated the two germline ends.

The J gene is TRBJ2-5, the V gene TRBV15; 7 bases are shared with TRBD1. The V segment lost 2 bases and the J segment 2 bases; nucleotides outside the gene matches: 2. The V gene's germline CDR1 is LNHNV and CDR2 YYDKDF (reference sequence). The CDR3 has 14 residues. The DNA for the CDR3 is TGTGCCACCAGCAGACGGGACAGACAAGAGACCCAGTACTTC. Translation gives CATSRRDRQETQYF.

The chain carries TRBV7-2 and TRBJ1-5, with a tentative D call TRBD1 (6 bases). The CDR3 is 14 amino acids. CDR1 SGHTA and CDR2 FQGNSA come from the germline V gene. Trimming took off 5 bases at V and 5 bases at J, with 13 bases between the two ends. CDR3 region: CASSPYRVDQPQHF. The CDR3 DNA reads as TGTGCCAGCAGCCCCTACAGGGTCGATCAGCCCCAGCATTTT.

The chain carries TRBV2 and TRBJ2-1; TRBD2 aligns across 11 bases. The CDR3 is made up of 17 amino acids. The V segment lost 0 bases and the J segment 6 bases; nucleotides outside the gene matches: 7. Germline CDR1 reads SNHLY; CDR2 reads FYNNEI. The CDR3 spells CASSEALGLAGGNEQFF. For the CDR3, the DNA is TGTGCCAGCAGTGAAGCGCTTGGGCTAGCGGGGGGCAATGAGCAGTTCTTC.